The 14 T cell receptor beta chains presented below share a single source sample, sequenced in a study of blood T cell repertoires in COVID-19. The protocol was immunoSEQ multiplex PCR, while the TCRdb copy is restricted to in-frame clones and leaves out a portion. The sample includes more than 80,000 clones, over 55% of them seen just once. Sequencing was carried out using peripheral blood. These receptors originate from a human donor with acute or convalescent COVID-19. The donor label of this sample is uncertain.

The chain recombines TRBV5-1 with TRBJ2-1, with 9 bases aligning to TRBD2. With 4 bases clipped from V and 2 bases from J, the junction kept 10 bases outside the gene matches. Germline V gives CDR1 SGHRS, CDR2 YFSETQ. CDR3 length: 17 amino acids. DNA of the CDR3: TGCGCCAGCAGCCGCACAGCGGGGGGTCGCACCTACAATGAGCAGTTCTTC. It translates to CASSRTAGGRTYNEQFF.

J is TRBJ1-1 and V is TRBV7-2, with D unresolved. V was cut by 0 bases and J by 12 bases, with 5 bases left in between. The CDR3 spans 10 residues. In germline, CDR1 is SGHTA, CDR2 FQGNSA. The chain's CDR3 is CASSLAFTFF. CDR3 in DNA: TGTGCCAGCAGCTTAGCGTTTACTTTCTTT.

This clone was recorded only once. The V and J genes are TRBV6-5 and TRBJ2-3; unclear D gene. The CDR3 sequence is 13 residues long. Germline-derived CDR1 and CDR2 are MNHEY and SVGAGI. V was shortened by 8 bases and J by 2 bases, with 11 bases between the two germline ends. CDR3 coding DNA: TGTGCCAGCGCTAGACTGAACACAGATACGCAGTATTTT. Translation gives CASARLNTDTQYF.

The chain carries TRBV27 and TRBJ1-1; possibly TRBD1 for D (5 bases). This CDR3 contains 16 residues. Trimming shortened V by 0 bases and J by 7 bases, and 18 bases separated the two germline ends. Germline CDR1 and CDR2: MNHEY and SMNVEV (reference sequence). As DNA, the CDR3 is TGTGCCAGCAGTTTATCCCCGGGACGGGGGTTGGGTGAAGCTTTCTTT. Protein sequence: CASSLSPGRGLGEAFF.

The chain carries TRBV2 and TRBJ1-2; perhaps TRBD1 as D (6 bases). The CDR3 runs to 14 residues. Germline CDR1 is SNHLY and CDR2 is FYNNEI. Trimming took 6 bases from V and 3 from J, leaving 14 bases between them. The CDR3 protein is CASSPLRQDYGYTF. CDR3 DNA sequence: TGTGCCAGCAGCCCTCTACGACAGGACTATGGCTACACCTTC.

This clone turned up a few times. The chain is built from TRBV27 and TRBJ1-2; 8 bases align to TRBD1. The CDR3 length is 16 residues. Germline V gene sequence: CDR1 MNHEY, CDR2 SMNVEV (reference sequence). The V segment lost 5 bases and the J segment 4 bases; nucleotides outside the gene matches: 12. Here the CDR3 reads CASSPQGSTGGYGYTF. The DNA for the CDR3 is TGTGCCAGCAGTCCGCAGGGGTCTACAGGGGGCTATGGCTACACCTTC.

The rearrangement joins TRBV23-1 to TRBJ2-2; TRBD2 agrees at 7 bases. TRBV23-1 is noted as an ORF with a role that remains uncertain. The V segment lost 7 bases and the J segment 4 bases; nucleotides outside the gene matches: 9. The CDR3 runs to 15 residues. Written as DNA, the CDR3 is TGCGCCAGCAATTCGGGCGGGGGAGGCACCGGGGAGCTGTTTTTT. It is translated as CASNSGGGGTGELFF.

The CDR3 reads CASRTLGANIQYF. For the CDR3, the DNA is TGTGCCAGTAGAACCCTAGGGGCAAACATTCAGTACTTC. The J gene is TRBJ2-4, the V gene TRBV19; D is possibly TRBD1 (5 bases). V gave up 6 bases and J gave up 6 bases, with 12 bases separating them. The germline gives CDR1 LNHDA, CDR2 SQIVND (reference sequence). This CDR3 comprises 13 residues.

This clone was found a few times. The J gene is TRBJ1-2, the V gene TRBV5-6; D perhaps matches TRBD1 (5 bases). In germline, CDR1 is SGHDT, CDR2 YYEEEE. The CDR3 extends over 14 amino acids. V was trimmed by 3 bases and J by 7 bases, leaving 16 bases between them. CDR3 residues: CASSSWHQGGGYTF. CDR3 coding DNA: TGTGCCAGCAGCTCCTGGCACCAGGGCGGTGGCTACACCTTC.

V is TRBV4-1 and J is TRBJ2-3; 15 bases match TRBD2. The CDR3 runs 15 residues. Germline trimming cut 5 bases from V and 6 bases from J; bases unmatched to any gene: 3. CDR1 and CDR2 (germline): MGHRA, YSYEKL. CDR3 bases: TGCGCCAGCAGCGGACTAGCGGGGGGGCCTGATACGCAGTATTTT. This codes for CASSGLAGGPDTQYF.

This clone appeared a few times. The chain uses TRBV4-2 and TRBJ2-2, with TRBD1 matching over 8 bases. The CDR3 contains 17 residues. CDR1 and CDR2 from the germline V gene are LGHNA and YNFKEQ. V shed 1 base and J 3 bases; nucleotides not matched to a gene: 7. CDR3 residues: CASSQARRGRDTGELFF. The CDR3 region has the DNA TGTGCCAGCAGCCAAGCCCGCAGGGGGCGGGACACCGGGGAGCTGTTTTTT.

This clone was recorded once. V usage is TRBV7-2 and J usage is TRBJ2-7; TRBD2 aligns across 8 bases. The CDR3 covers 14 residues. Germline values: CDR1 SGHTA, CDR2 FQGNSA. Trimming at V came to 5 bases and at J to 6 bases, leaving 9 bases not matched to a gene. CDR3 sequence (DNA): TGTGCCAGCAGCCCCCGTTCGGGGGGGCTCGAGCAGTACTTC. Translated: CASSPRSGGLEQYF.

With respect to this clone: Other DNA variants within this sample encode the same CDR3. The rearrangement joins TRBV12-3 or TRBV12-4 to TRBJ1-2; D is undetermined. Trimming pared 5 bases from V and 4 bases from J, leaving 5 bases between. This CDR3 contains 11 residues. The chain's CDR3 is CASSPGYGYTF. CDR3 nucleotides: TGTGCCAGCAGTCCGGGCTATGGCTACACCTTC.

With respect to this clone: At one end the junction does not follow the germline gene, possibly because of a read error. The chain carries TRBV5-1 and TRBJ2-5; 13 bases map to TRBD2. The CDR3 covers 17 residues. Per germline, CDR1 SGHRS and CDR2 YFSETQ. CDR3 bases: TGCGCCAGCACCTTGGAACTAGCGGGGGGGCCGGGAGAGACCCAGTACTTC. Protein product: CASTLELAGGPGETQYF.